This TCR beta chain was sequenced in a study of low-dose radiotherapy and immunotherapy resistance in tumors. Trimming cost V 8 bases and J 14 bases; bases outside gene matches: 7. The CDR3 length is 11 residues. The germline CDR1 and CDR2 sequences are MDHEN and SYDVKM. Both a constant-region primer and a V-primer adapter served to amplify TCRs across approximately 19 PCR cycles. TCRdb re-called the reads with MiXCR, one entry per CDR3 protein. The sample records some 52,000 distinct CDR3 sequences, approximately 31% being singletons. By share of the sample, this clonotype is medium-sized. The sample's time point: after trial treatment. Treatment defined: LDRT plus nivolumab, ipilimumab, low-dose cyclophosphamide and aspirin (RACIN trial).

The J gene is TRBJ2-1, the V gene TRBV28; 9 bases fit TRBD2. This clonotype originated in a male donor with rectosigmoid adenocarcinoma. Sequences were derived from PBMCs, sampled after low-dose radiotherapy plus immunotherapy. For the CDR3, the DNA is TGTGCCAGCTCGCAGCGGGAGGTGGAGTTCTTC. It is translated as CASSQREVEFF.